The 8 T cell receptor beta chains below all came from one sample that was sequenced in a study of T cell responses to AZD1222 COVID-19 vaccine. Assay used: immunoSEQ multiplex PCR; TCRdb lists only in-frame clones, some missing. The sample comprises 25,000 to 35,000 clones, 80% to 95% of which are singletons, and about 50% rests with the top ten. The specimen comprised peripheral blood, sampled on day 0 of AZD1222 vaccination. Source of these receptors: an adult in good health.

The J gene is TRBJ2-5, the V gene TRBV3-1 (or the pseudogene TRBV3-2); TRBD2 matches 10 bases. V shed 3 bases, J shed 6 bases, and the junction held 4 bases outside the gene matches. Germline V gene lookup returns CDR1 LGHDT and CDR2 YNNKEL (reference sequence). The length of the CDR3 is 14 residues. The DNA of the CDR3 is TGTGCCAGCAGCCAGCTAGCGGGGGAGAAGACCCAGTACTTC. It specifies CASSQLAGEKTQYF.

In this sample, this clone turned up once. The chain links TRBV6-5 to TRBJ1-2; D call uncertain. This CDR3 is 16 amino acids long. CDR1 and CDR2 (germline): MNHEY, SVGAGI. V dropped 0 bases and J dropped 1 base, with 12 bases sitting between them. In DNA form, the CDR3 reads TGTGCCAGCAGTTACTCAACCGGGGAGGGTAACTATGGCTACACCTTC. It translates to CASSYSTGEGNYGYTF.

The rearrangement joins TRBV7-9 to TRBJ1-4; weak D call: TRBD1 (5 bases). This CDR3 region has 15 residues. V gave up 5 bases and J gave up 3 bases, with 13 bases separating them. Per the germline V gene, CDR1 is SEHNR and CDR2 is FQNEAQ (reference sequence). The CDR3: CASSPDRTANEKLFF. CDR3 in DNA: TGTGCCAGCAGCCCTGACAGAACGGCTAATGAAAAACTGTTTTTT. The entire variable domain, with the rest obtained from reference TRBV7-9 and TRBJ1-4, is as follows: DTGVSQNPRHKITKRGQNVTFRCDPISEHNRLYWYRQTLGQGPEFLTYFQNEAQLEKSRLLSDRFSAERPKGSFSTLEIQRTEQGDSAMYLCASSPDRTANEKLFFGSGTQLSVL.

As for this clone: This same CDR3 is encoded by further DNA sequences in the sample. CDR3 amino acids: CASSYRGNSPLHF. The DNA for the CDR3 is TGTGCCAGCAGTTACCGAGGAAATTCACCCCTCCACTTT. The J gene is TRBJ1-6, the V gene TRBV6-5; no reliable D call. The CDR3 totals 13 residues. Trimming removed 2 bases from V and 7 bases from J, with 6 bases in between. Germline V gene lookup returns CDR1 MNHEY and CDR2 SVGAGI.

The chain carries TRBV7-8 and TRBJ2-3, with D hard to call. Per the germline V gene, CDR1 is SGHVS and CDR2 is FQNEAQ. V dropped 5 bases and J dropped 4 bases, with 4 bases sitting between them. The CDR3 is 11 residues long. As DNA, the CDR3 is TGTGCCAGCAGCCAGTCAGATACGCAGTATTTT. It codes for CASSQSDTQYF. The full variable domain, its missing parts supplied by reference TRBV7-8 and TRBJ2-3, is GAGVSQSPRYKVAKRGQDVALRCDPISGHVSLFWYQQALGQGPEFLTYFQNEAQLDKSGLPSDRFFAERPEGSVSTLKIQRTQQEDSAVYLCASSQSDTQYFGPGTRLTVL.

The V call is TRBV27, the J call TRBJ2-7, with TRBD2 matching over 7 bases. V lost 6 bases to trimming and J lost 3 bases; unmatched junction nucleotides: 2. The V gene's germline CDR1 is MNHEY and CDR2 SMNVEV (reference sequence). CDR3 length: 12 residues. This chain's CDR3 is CASRSGIYEQYF. CDR3 in DNA: TGTGCCAGCAGGAGCGGGATCTACGAGCAGTACTTC.

The gene calls are TRBV19 and TRBJ1-4, with no clear D. CDR3 length: 15 residues. Germline loops: CDR1 LNHDA, CDR2 SQIVND (reference sequence). Trimming took off 6 bases at V and 6 bases at J, with 17 bases between the two ends. CDR3 bases: TGTGCCAGTAGCCCAACGGCAGCTTGGGATGAAAAACTGTTTTTT. Its translation is CASSPTAAWDEKLFF.

The chain employs TRBV7-9 and TRBJ2-3; 10 bases fit TRBD2. Trimming took 0 bases from V and 8 from J; bases not matched to a gene: 8. CDR1 SEHNR and CDR2 FQNEAQ come from the germline V gene (reference sequence). CDR3 size: 16 residues. The DNA of the CDR3 is TGTGCCAGCAGCTTAGCGACTAGCGGGTCGGTCGGTACGCAGTATTTT. This translates into CASSLATSGSVGTQYF.